This T cell receptor beta chain was profiled in a study of blood T cell repertoires in COVID-19. In the authors' workflow: Amplified reference gene primers provided the basis for estimating nucleated cell counts. Using immunoSEQ multiplex PCR, the repertoire was profiled, and TCRdb retains in-frame clones only, with some absent. The D gene and trimming were derived from the DNA, and the V and J assignments and clone size from that table. The table has about 200,000 clones, around four fifths seen once. With 3 bases removed from V and 1 base from J, the gap between germline ends came to 12 bases. CDR3 length: 15 amino acids. Germline CDR1 reads DFQATT; CDR2 reads SNEGSKA (reference sequence).

V usage is TRBV20-1 and J usage is TRBJ2-2; a weak D match, TRBD2 (5 bases). The source of this sequence is a woman aged 50 to 65 who had been exposed to COVID-19. Sequencing was done on a sample of PBMCs or T cells enriched from blood (not recorded which). CDR3: CSASKRAMNTGELFF. CDR3 in DNA: TGCAGTGCTAGTAAGAGGGCAATGAACACCGGGGAGCTGTTTTTT.